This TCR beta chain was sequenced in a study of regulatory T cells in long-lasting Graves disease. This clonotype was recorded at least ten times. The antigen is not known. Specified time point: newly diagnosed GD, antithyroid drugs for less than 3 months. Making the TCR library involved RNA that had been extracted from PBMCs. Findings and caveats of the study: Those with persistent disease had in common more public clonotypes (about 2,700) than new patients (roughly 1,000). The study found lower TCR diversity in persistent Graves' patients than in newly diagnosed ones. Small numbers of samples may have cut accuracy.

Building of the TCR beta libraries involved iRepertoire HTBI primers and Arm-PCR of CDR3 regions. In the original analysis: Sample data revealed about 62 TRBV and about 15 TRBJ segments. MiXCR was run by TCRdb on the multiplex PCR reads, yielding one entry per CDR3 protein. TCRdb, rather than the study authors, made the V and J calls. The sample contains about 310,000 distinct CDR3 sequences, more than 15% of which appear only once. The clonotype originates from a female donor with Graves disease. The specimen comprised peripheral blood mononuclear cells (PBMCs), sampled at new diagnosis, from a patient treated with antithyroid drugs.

The CDR3 loop is CASSWGGRSYNEQFF. CDR3 sequence (DNA): TGTGCCAGCAGCTGGGGCGGGAGGTCATACAATGAGCAGTTCTTC. The chain joins TRBV12-3 or TRBV12-4 to TRBJ2-1; 8 bases map to TRBD2. This CDR3 has 15 residues. The ends lost 6 bases at V and 4 bases at J; junction bases unmatched: 8.